These T cell receptor beta chains were read from a single sample in a study of blood T cell repertoires in COVID-19. The assay was immunoSEQ multiplex PCR, and TCRdb's table has in-frame clones only and misses some. The sample has about 130,000 clones, more than 80% seen once. Source material: peripheral blood. The receptors stem from an elderly woman with COVID-19, enrolled during active disease. The CDR3 runs from the conserved cysteine through the conserved F or W. Each record gives: clone size, J gene, D gene, V gene, CDR3 DNA, CDR3 protein. The D gene is left open where the match is weak. Where a row states a size, it is once, few, many or the class of an expanded clone; other rows omit it.

NA TRBJ1-1 TRBD1 TRBV28 TGTGCCAGCAGTCCGAGACAGGGTGTTGAAGCTTTCTTT CASSPRQGVEAFF
NA TRBJ2-7 NA TRBV3-1/TRBV3-2 TGTGCCAGCAGCCAAGCCAGTTCATACGAGCAGTACTTC CASSQASSYEQYF
NA TRBJ2-2 TRBD2 TRBV5-1 TGCGCCAGCAGCTTAGTAGCGGGAGGGCCGAACACCGGGGAGCTGTTTTTT CASSLVAGGPNTGELFF
NA TRBJ2-6 NA TRBV13 TGTGCCAGCAGCCAACTTGGGGGGATGGCTGGGGCCAACGTCCTGACTTTC CASSQLGGMAGANVLTF
NA TRBJ2-5 TRBD1 TRBV5-4 TGTGCCAGCAGCTTTGACAGGGAAGAGACCCAGTACTTC CASSFDREETQYF
NA TRBJ2-5 TRBD2 TRBV4-3 TGCGCCAGCAGCCCCGGACTAGCGGGAGTTTCGGCCCAGTACTTC CASSPGLAGVSAQYF
NA TRBJ2-1 TRBD2 TRBV2 TGTGCCAGCAGCCGACTAGCGGCTAGCTCCTACAATGAGCAGTTCTTC CASSRLAASSYNEQFF
NA TRBJ2-1 TRBD1 TRBV19 TGTGCCACCCTAGGGAGACAGGGGGAGGGCAATGAGCAGTTCTTC CATLGRQGEGNEQFF
NA TRBJ1-1 NA TRBV29-1 TGCAGCGTTGGGGTCAGGGACACTGAAGCTTTCTTT CSVGVRDTEAFF
NA TRBJ1-4 NA TRBV10-3 TGTGCCATCAGTGAGAACCAGAATGAAAAACTGTTTTTT CAISENQNEKLFF
NA TRBJ1-4 NA TRBV28 TGTGCCAGCAGTTCCTTGAGGACAGCAACTAATGAAAAACTGTTTTTT CASSSLRTATNEKLFF
NA TRBJ2-7 NA TRBV3-1/TRBV3-2 TGTGCCAGCAGCCAGAGCTACGAGCAGTACTTC CASSQSYEQYF
NA TRBJ1-6 NA TRBV28 TGTGCCAGCAGCTTGGTAAACTCCAATTCACCCCTCCACTTT CASSLVNSNSPLHF
NA TRBJ1-1 NA TRBV18 TGTGCCAGCTCAACGACAGAAATGAACACTGAAGCTTTCTTT CASSTTEMNTEAFF
NA TRBJ2-7 NA TRBV28 TGTGCCAGCAACCCGACAGCGTCCTACGAGCAGTACTTC CASNPTASYEQYF
NA TRBJ1-6 NA TRBV5-6 TGTGCCAGCAGCCCGGACAGAAATTCACCCCTCCACTTT CASSPDRNSPLHF
NA TRBJ2-7 TRBD1 TRBV24-1 TGTGCCACCAGTGGGACAGGGGGCTACGAGCAGTACTTC CATSGTGGYEQYF
once TRBJ2-7 TRBD2 TRBV24-1 TGTGCCACCAGTGAGGGACTAGCGGGATCTTACGAGCAGTACTTC CATSEGLAGSYEQYF
NA TRBJ2-1 NA TRBV4-3 TGCGCCAGCAGCCAAGATCAGGGGAGGGTGCAGTTCTTC CASSQDQGRVQFF
NA TRBJ2-5 NA TRBV21-1 TGTGCCAGCAGCAATCAATTGGTAGCGGGAGGGCCTAATTCAGAGACCCAGTACTTC CASSNQLVAGGPNSETQYF
NA TRBJ2-7 TRBD2 TRBV10-3 TGTGCCATCAGTGAGTCGGGTAGCGGGAGATCCTACGAGCAGTACTTC CAISESGSGRSYEQYF
NA TRBJ1-2 NA TRBV7-9 TGTGCCAGCAGCTTAGACGCCCAGGGTTTGAAGCGTGGCTACACCTTC CASSLDAQGLKRGYTF
NA TRBJ2-5 TRBD2 TRBV7-9 TGTGCCAGCAGCTTAACGGCGGGAGGGCCAGAGACCCAGTACTTC CASSLTAGGPETQYF
NA TRBJ1-6 NA TRBV19 TGTGCCAGTAGCCGGTACCGACAGGCCTCCTATAATTCACCCCTCCACTTT CASSRYRQASYNSPLHF
NA TRBJ2-4 NA TRBV18 TGTGCCAGCTCACCTCCCGCCGGGACTGGAAGGGACATTCAGTACTTC CASSPPAGTGRDIQYF
few TRBJ2-3 TRBD1 TRBV5-1 TGCGCCAGCAGCCGAAACAGGGGAGATACGCAGTATTTT CASSRNRGDTQYF
NA TRBJ1-2 NA TRBV4-1 TGCGCCAGCAGCCCCGGGAGTAACTATGGCTACACCTTC CASSPGSNYGYTF
NA TRBJ2-1 TRBD2 TRBV27 TGTGCCAGCAGTCCCCCGTTGCGCGGGAGCTTCCACAATGAGCAGTTCTTC CASSPPLRGSFHNEQFF
NA TRBJ2-2 NA TRBV11-2 TGTGCCAGCAGCGCCACCCGAGGGGGGGAGCTGTTTTTT CASSATRGGELFF
NA TRBJ1-3 NA TRBV12-3/TRBV12-4 TGTGCCAGCAGTGACTTCTCTGGAAACACCATATATTTT CASSDFSGNTIYF
NA TRBJ1-2 NA TRBV7-2 TGTGCCAGCAGCTTAGCCGCCCTATCCGCCCCGGGGAATTCCGGGTCCGGCTACACCTTC CASSLAALSAPGNSGSGYTF
NA TRBJ2-7 TRBD1 TRBV3-1/TRBV3-2 TGTGCCAGCAGCCAAGAGAGGACAGGGAGGTACTTC CASSQERTGRYF
NA TRBJ2-7 TRBD2 TRBV5-6 TGTGCCAGCAGCTTAGGACTAGCGGGCACCGAGCAGTACTTC CASSLGLAGTEQYF